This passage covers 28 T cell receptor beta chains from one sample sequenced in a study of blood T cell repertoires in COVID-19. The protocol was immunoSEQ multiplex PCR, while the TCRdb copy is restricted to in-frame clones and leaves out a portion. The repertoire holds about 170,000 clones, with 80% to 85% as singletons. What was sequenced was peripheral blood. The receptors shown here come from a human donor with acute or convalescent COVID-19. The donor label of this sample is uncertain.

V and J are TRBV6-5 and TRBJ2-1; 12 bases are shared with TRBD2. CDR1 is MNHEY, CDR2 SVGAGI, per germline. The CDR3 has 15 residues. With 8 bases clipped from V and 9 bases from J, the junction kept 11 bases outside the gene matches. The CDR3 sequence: CASDDLAGGPGEQFF. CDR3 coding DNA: TGTGCCAGCGATGACCTAGCGGGGGGGCCCGGTGAGCAGTTCTTC.

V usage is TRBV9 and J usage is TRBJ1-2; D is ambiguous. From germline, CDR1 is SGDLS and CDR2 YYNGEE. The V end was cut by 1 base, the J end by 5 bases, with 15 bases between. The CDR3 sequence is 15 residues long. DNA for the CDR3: TGTGCCAGCAGCGTACAGTCCGGGAGTCAATATGGCTACACCTTC. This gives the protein CASSVQSGSQYGYTF.

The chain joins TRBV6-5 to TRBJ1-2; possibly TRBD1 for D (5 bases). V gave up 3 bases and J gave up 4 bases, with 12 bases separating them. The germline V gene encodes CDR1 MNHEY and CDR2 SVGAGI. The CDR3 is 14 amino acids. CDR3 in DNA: TGTGCCAGCAGTTATGACAGCCGAGCCTATGGCTACACCTTC. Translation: CASSYDSRAYGYTF.

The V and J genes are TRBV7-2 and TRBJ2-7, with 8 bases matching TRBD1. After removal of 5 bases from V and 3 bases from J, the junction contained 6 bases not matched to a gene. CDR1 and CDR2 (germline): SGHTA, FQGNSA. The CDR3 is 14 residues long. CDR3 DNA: TGTGCCAGCAGCCCGGGGGACAGGCGCTACGAGCAGTACTTC. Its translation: CASSPGDRRYEQYF.

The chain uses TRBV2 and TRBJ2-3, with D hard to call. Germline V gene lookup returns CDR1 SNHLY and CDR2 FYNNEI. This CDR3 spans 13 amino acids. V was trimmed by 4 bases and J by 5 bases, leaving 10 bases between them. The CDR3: CASSGLTGDTQYF. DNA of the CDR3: TGTGCCAGCAGTGGACTGACGGGAGATACGCAGTATTTT.

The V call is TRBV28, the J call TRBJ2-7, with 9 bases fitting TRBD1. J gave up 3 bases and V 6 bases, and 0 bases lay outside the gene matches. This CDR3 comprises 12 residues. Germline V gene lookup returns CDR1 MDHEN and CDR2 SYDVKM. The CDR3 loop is CASRGQGYEQYF. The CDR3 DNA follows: TGTGCCAGCAGGGGACAGGGCTACGAGCAGTACTTC.

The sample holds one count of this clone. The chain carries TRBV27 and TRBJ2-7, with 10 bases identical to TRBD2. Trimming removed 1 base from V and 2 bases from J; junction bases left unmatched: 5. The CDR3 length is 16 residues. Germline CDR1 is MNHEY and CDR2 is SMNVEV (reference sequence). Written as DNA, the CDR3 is TGTGCCAGCAGTTTATATAGCGGGAGGCCCGCCTACGAGCAGTACTTC. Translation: CASSLYSGRPAYEQYF.

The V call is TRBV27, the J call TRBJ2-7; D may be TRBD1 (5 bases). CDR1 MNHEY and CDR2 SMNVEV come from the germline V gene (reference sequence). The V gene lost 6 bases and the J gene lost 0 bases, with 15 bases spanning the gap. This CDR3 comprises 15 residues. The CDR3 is CASSSQGRSSYEQYF. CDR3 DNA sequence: TGTGCCAGCAGCTCCCAGGGCAGATCCTCCTACGAGCAGTACTTC.

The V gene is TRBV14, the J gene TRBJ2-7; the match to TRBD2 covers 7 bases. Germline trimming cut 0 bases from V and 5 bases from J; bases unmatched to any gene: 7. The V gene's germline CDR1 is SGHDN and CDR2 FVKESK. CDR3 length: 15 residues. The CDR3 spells CASSQDWLAVNEQYF. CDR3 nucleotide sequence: TGTGCCAGCAGCCAAGATTGGCTAGCGGTAAACGAGCAGTACTTC.

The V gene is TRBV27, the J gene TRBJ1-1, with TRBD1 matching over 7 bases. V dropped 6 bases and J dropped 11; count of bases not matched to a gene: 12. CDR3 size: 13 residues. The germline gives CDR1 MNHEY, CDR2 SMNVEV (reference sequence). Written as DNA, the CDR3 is TGTGCCAGCAGCCGGGACAGCAGGCTATGGGCTTTCTTT. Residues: CASSRDSRLWAFF.

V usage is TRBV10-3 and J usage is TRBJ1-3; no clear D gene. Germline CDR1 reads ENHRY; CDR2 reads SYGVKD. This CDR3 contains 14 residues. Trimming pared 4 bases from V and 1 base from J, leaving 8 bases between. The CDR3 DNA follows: TGTGCCATCAGTGTAGCGGTTTCTGGAAACACCATATATTTT. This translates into CAISVAVSGNTIYF.

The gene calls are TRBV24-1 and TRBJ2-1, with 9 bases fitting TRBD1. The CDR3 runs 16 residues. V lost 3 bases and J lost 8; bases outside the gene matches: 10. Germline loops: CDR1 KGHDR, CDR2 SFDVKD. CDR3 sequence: CATSDTGTGSFHEQFF. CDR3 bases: TGTGCCACCAGTGATACCGGGACAGGGAGCTTCCATGAGCAGTTCTTC.

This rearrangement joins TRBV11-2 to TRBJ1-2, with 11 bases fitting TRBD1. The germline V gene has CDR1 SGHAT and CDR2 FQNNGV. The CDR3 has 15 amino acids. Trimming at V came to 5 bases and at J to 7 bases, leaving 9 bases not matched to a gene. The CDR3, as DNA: TGTGCCAGCAGCGCCCAGGGACAGGGGGTGAGTGGCTACACCTTC. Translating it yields CASSAQGQGVSGYTF.

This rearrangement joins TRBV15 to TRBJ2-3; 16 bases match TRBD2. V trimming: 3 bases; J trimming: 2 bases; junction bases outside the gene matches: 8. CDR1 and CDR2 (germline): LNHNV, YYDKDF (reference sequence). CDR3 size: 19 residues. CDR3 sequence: CATSRAGLAGGPNTDTQYF. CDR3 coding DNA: TGTGCCACCAGCAGGGCGGGACTAGCGGGAGGGCCAAACACAGATACGCAGTATTTT.

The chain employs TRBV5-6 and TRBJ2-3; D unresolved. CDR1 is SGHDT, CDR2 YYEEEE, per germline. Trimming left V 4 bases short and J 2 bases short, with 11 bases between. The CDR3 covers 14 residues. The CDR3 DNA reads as TGTGCCAGCAGCCTAAACCAAATCACAGATACGCAGTATTTT. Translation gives CASSLNQITDTQYF.

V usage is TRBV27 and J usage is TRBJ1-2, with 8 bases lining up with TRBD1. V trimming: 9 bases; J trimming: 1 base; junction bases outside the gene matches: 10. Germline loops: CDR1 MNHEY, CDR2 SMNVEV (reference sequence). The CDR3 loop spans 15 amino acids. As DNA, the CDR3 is TGTGCCAGTTCTGGACAGGGATCATTTAACTATGGCTACACCTTC. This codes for CASSGQGSFNYGYTF.

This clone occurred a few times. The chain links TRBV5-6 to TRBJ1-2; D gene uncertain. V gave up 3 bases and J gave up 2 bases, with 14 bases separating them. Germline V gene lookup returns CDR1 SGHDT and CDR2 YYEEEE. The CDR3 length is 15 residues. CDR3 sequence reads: CASSWGAGSNYGYTF. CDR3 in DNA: TGTGCCAGCAGCTGGGGAGCGGGCTCCAACTATGGCTACACCTTC.

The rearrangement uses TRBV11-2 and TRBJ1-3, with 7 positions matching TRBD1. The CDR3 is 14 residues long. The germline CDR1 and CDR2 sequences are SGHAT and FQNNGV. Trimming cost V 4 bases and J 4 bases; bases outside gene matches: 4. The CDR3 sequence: CASSSRGPGNTIYF. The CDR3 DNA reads TGTGCCAGCAGCTCAAGGGGGCCCGGAAACACCATATATTTT.

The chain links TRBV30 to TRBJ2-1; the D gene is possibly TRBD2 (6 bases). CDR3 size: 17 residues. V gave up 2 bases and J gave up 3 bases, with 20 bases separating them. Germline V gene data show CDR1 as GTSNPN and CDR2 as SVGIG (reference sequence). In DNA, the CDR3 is TGTGCCTGGAGTACGTCCCCGGTCGGGAGTCTCTACAATGAGCAGTTCTTC. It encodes CAWSTSPVGSLYNEQFF.

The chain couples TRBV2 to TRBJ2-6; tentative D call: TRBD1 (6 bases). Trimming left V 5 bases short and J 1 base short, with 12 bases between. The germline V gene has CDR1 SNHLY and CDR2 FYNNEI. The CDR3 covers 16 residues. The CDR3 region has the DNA TGTGCCAGCAGTCCCCTAACAGGGTCTGGGGCCAACGTCCTGACTTTC. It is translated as CASSPLTGSGANVLTF. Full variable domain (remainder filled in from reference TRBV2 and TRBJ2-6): EPEVTQTPSHQVTQMGQEVILRCVPISNHLYFYWYRQILGQKVEFLVSFYNNEISEKSEIFDDQFSVERPDGSNFTLKIRSTKLEDSAMYFCASSPLTGSGANVLTFGAGSRLTVL.

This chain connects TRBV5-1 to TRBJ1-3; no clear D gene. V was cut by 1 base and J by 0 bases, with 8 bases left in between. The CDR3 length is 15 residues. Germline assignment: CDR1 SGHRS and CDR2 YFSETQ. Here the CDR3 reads CASSLMLSSGNTIYF. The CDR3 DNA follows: TGCGCCAGCAGCTTGATGCTGAGCTCTGGAAACACCATATATTTT.

The CDR3 DNA follows: TGTGCCAGCAGCCAGGGGGTGAGCGGGACGAGCACAGATACGCAGTATTTT. Its translation: CASSQGVSGTSTDTQYF. The J gene is TRBJ2-3, the V gene TRBV3-1 (or the pseudogene TRBV3-2), with TRBD2 matching 7 bases. This CDR3 comprises 17 residues. V gave up 3 bases and J gave up 0 bases; unmatched junction bases: 9. Germline CDR1 and CDR2: LGHDT and YNNKEL (reference sequence).

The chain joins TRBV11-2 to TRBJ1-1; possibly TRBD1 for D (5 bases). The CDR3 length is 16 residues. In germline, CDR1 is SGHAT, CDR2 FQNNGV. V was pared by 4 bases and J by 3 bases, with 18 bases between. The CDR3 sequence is CASSSRAGGSDTEAFF. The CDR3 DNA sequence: TGTGCCAGCAGCTCCCGGGCCGGGGGTTCCGACACTGAAGCTTTCTTT. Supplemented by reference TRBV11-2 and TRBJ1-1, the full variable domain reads EAGVAQSPRYKIIEKRQSVAFWCNPISGHATLYWYQQILGQGPKLLIQFQNNGVVDDSQLPKDRFSAERLKGVDSTLKIQPAKLEDSAVYLCASSSRAGGSDTEAFFGQGTRLTVV.

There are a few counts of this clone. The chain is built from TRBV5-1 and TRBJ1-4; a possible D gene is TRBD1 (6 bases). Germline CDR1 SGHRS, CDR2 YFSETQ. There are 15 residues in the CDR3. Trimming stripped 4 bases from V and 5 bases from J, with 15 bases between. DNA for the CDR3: TGCGCCAGCAGCAGTGGGGGCGGAACAAATGAAAAACTGTTTTTT. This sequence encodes CASSSGGGTNEKLFF.

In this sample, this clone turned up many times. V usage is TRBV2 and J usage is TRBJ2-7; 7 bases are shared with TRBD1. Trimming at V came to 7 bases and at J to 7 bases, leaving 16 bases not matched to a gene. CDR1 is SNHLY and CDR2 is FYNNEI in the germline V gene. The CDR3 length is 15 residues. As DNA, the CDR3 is TGTGCCAGCACCGGAGGACAGGTGGCCCCGGGAGAGCAGTACTTC. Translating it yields CASTGGQVAPGEQYF. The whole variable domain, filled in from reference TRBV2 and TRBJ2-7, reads EPEVTQTPSHQVTQMGQEVILRCVPISNHLYFYWYRQILGQKVEFLVSFYNNEISEKSEIFDDQFSVERPDGSNFTLKIRSTKLEDSAMYFCASTGGQVAPGEQYFGPGTRLTVT.

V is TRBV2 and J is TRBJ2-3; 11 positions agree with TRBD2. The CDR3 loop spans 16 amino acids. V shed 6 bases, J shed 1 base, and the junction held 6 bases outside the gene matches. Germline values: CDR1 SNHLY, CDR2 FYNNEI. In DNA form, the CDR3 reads TGTGCCAGCAGACCTAGCGGGGGGACCCGCACAGATACGCAGTATTTT. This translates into CASRPSGGTRTDTQYF.

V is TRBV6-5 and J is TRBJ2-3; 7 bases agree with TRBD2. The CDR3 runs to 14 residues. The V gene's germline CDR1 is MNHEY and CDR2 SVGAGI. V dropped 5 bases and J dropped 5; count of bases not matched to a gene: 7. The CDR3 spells CASSPAGDRDTQYF. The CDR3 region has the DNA TGTGCCAGCAGTCCGGCGGGGGATAGAGATACGCAGTATTTT.

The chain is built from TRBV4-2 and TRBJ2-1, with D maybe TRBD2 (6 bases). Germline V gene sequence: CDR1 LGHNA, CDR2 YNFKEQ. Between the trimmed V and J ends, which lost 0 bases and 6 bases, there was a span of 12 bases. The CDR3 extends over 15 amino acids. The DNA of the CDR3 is TGTGCCAGCAGCCAAGATCGCGGGGCTGGCAATGAGCAGTTCTTC. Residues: CASSQDRGAGNEQFF.